A selection of T cell receptor beta chains follows, all from one sample in a study of cytomegalovirus exposure and HLA in healthy donors. Clones were read by immunoSEQ multiplex PCR, and TCRdb kept only the in-frame ones, dropping some. The sample has under 150,000 clones, approximately 80% seen once. The sequenced sample was PBMCs. The receptors originated from a man over 45 in good health and CMV-seronegative. Each CDR3 is given with its conserved first and last residue. D genes are given only for firm matches. Rows give clone size only sometimes, using once, few, many, or a class for an expanded clone.

13	.	.	TRBV7-3	TRBJ2-3	TGTGCCAGCAGCCGCGGAGGGACAGATACGCAGTATTTT	CASSRGGTDTQYF
14	.	.	TRBV12-5	TRBJ2-3	TGTGCTAGTGGTTTGCGGGGGAGTACAGATACGCAGTATTTT	CASGLRGSTDTQYF
12	.	TRBD1	TRBV19	TRBJ2-1	TGTGCCAGTAGTAACACAGGGGATGAGCAGTTCTTC	CASSNTGDEQFF
17	.	TRBD1	TRBV7-9	TRBJ1-6	TGTGCCACCCGGGACAGGGATCGGTTTCGGGCAAATTCACCCCTCCACTTT	CATRDRDRFRANSPLHF
14	.	.	TRBV19	TRBJ2-7	TGTGCCAGTAGTATAGATCCGGGTTCCCTCGAGCAGTACTTC	CASSIDPGSLEQYF
16	.	.	TRBV25-1	TRBJ1-4	TGTGCCAGCAGCCCCCTTCGCGGGACAACTAATGAAAAACTGTTTTTT	CASSPLRGTTNEKLFF
13	.	.	TRBV2	TRBJ2-3	TGTGCCAGTCAGGTGGCGGGTCCGGGGACGCAGTATTTT	CASQVAGPGTQYF
14	.	TRBD1	TRBV18	TRBJ1-5	TGTGCCAGCTCAGACAGGGAAGTTTGGCAGCCCCAGCATTTT	CASSDREVWQPQHF
17	.	TRBD2	TRBV9	TRBJ2-2	TGTGCCAGCTCCCAGAGGGTAGCGGGGGCCAACACCGGGGAGCTGTTTTTT	CASSQRVAGANTGELFF
17	once	TRBD2	TRBV4-1	TRBJ2-3	TGCGCCAGCAGCCAAGGGACTAGCGCCAATTCCAGAGATACGCAGTATTTT	CASSQGTSANSRDTQYF
15	.	.	TRBV15	TRBJ1-2	TGTGCCACCAGCTATGAAATAACAGGGAGGGGTGGCTACACCTTC	CATSYEITGRGGYTF
13	.	.	TRBV28	TRBJ1-2	TGTGCCAGCAGCCGAGCAGGGGCGGTTGGCTACACCTTC	CASSRAGAVGYTF
13	.	.	TRBV6-5	TRBJ1-5	TGTGCCAGCAGTTTCCAGGGAGGCCAGCCCCAGCATTTT	CASSFQGGQPQHF
15	few	.	TRBV4-3	TRBJ1-2	TGCGCCAGCAGCCCAAATCCAGGGGCGACCTATGGCTACACCTTC	CASSPNPGATYGYTF
14	.	.	TRBV9	TRBJ1-2	TGTGCCAGCAGTATAGGAAGGGGACTACTCGGCTACACCTTC	CASSIGRGLLGYTF
14	.	TRBD1	TRBV7-2	TRBJ1-1	TGTGCCAGCAGCTTTAAACCCGGACAGGGTGAAGCTTTCTTT	CASSFKPGQGEAFF